Each of the 10 T cell receptor beta chains below was sequenced from the same sample in a study of low-dose radiotherapy and immunotherapy resistance in tumors. The authors amplified TCRs for about 20 PCR cycles with a constant-region primer and a V-primer adapter. TCRdb used MiXCR to reprocess the reads, holding one entry per CDR3 protein. This sample has about 50,000 distinct CDR3 sequences, with around 11% found just once. This sample's time point: before trial treatment. The source was PBMCs, collected before treatment. The receptors were sampled from a female donor with ovarian cancer.

Points on this clonotype: A far larger clone is just one base off, so this is likely a read error. The J gene is TRBJ2-7, the V gene TRBV5-1, with TRBD1 identical over 8 bases. J gave up 7 bases and V 5 bases, and 11 bases lay outside the gene matches. There are 14 residues in the CDR3. Germline V CDR1 and CDR2: SGHRS, YFSETQ. For the CDR3, the DNA is TGCGCCAGCAGGAATTCCGGGACAGGCAATGAGCAGTACTTC. This sequence encodes CASRNSGTGNEQYF.

This sequence joins TRBV3-1 and TRBJ2-7, with 13 bases identical to TRBD2. CDR3 size: 17 residues. From germline, CDR1 is LGHDT and CDR2 YNNKEL (reference sequence). V gave up 2 bases and J gave up 5 bases; unmatched junction bases: 9. CDR3 coding DNA: TGTGCCAGCAGCCAACCGACTAGCGGGAGGTCGTTGAACGAGCAGTACTTC. Translation: CASSQPTSGRSLNEQYF.

To note about this clonotype: A far larger clone lies a single base away; this is likely a read error. This rearrangement joins TRBV6-8 to TRBJ2-5, with 7 bases matching TRBD1. Germline loops: CDR1 MNHGY, CDR2 SAAAGT. The CDR3 loop spans 16 amino acids. CDR3 in DNA: TGTGCCAGCAGCGCCCTGGACAGGTCAAACCAAGAGGCCCAGTACTTC. Translation gives CASSALDRSNQEAQYF.

The table lists this clonotype with many counts. This chain uses TRBV28 with TRBJ2-7, with TRBD1 as a possible D gene (7 bases). This CDR3 contains 15 residues. The ends were cut back, 3 bases at V and 3 bases at J, with 15 bases in the middle. The germline gives CDR1 MDHEN, CDR2 SYDVKM. CDR3 in amino acids: CASSLNWQGGYEQYF. Written as DNA, the CDR3 is TGTGCCAGCAGTTTGAACTGGCAGGGGGGCTACGAGCAGTACTTC. The full variable domain, with the rest looked up from reference TRBV28 and TRBJ2-7, is DVKVTQSSRYLVKRTGEKVFLECVQDMDHENMFWYRQDPGLGLRLIYFSYDVKMKEKGDIPEGYSVSREKKERFSLILESASTNQTSMYLCASSLNWQGGYEQYFGPGTRLTVT.

This clonotype was seen at least ten times. The CDR3: CSASRGGAGFYGYTF. The CDR3 DNA reads as TGCAGTGCTAGTAGAGGGGGCGCGGGGTTCTATGGCTACACCTTC. The J gene is TRBJ1-2, the V gene TRBV20-1; the match to TRBD1 covers 7 bases. Germline CDR1 is DFQATT and CDR2 is SNEGSKA (reference sequence). Trimming at V came to 3 bases and at J to 4 bases, leaving 11 bases not matched to a gene. CDR3 size: 15 residues.

This clonotype was recorded at least ten times. The V gene is TRBV28, the J gene TRBJ2-7, with TRBD2 matching over 9 bases. V was pared by 6 bases and J by 7 bases, with 19 bases of the junction left unmatched. Germline-derived CDR1 and CDR2 are MDHEN and SYDVKM. The CDR3 totals 17 residues. DNA for the CDR3: TGTGCCAGCAGGTACTATTCGGGTGTTAGCGGGAGTGGTGAGCAGTACTTC. This encodes CASRYYSGVSGSGEQYF.

This clonotype was observed at least ten times. The chain is built from TRBV5-1 and TRBJ2-3; 13 nucleotides align to TRBD2. Looked up from germline, CDR1 is SGHRS and CDR2 is YFSETQ. The CDR3 runs to 17 residues. Unmatched junction bases numbered 6, after V lost 4 bases and J lost 1 base. The CDR3 spells CASSGSGTSGGTDTQYF. For the CDR3, the DNA is TGCGCCAGCAGCGGGTCCGGGACTAGCGGGGGCACAGATACGCAGTATTTT.

This clonotype was detected many times. The CDR3, as DNA: TGTGCCAGCAGTGAATCCGGAAGCTCTGGAAACACCATATATTTT. Its protein product is CASSESGSSGNTIYF. The V and J genes are TRBV25-1 and TRBJ1-3; D not certain. Germline CDR1 MGHDK, CDR2 SYGVNS. The CDR3 loop spans 15 amino acids. V was shortened by 1 base and J by 0 bases, with 7 bases between the two germline ends.

This clonotype appeared many times. The chain recombines TRBV3-1 with TRBJ2-7, with D maybe TRBD1 (5 bases). The V gene lost 0 bases and the J gene lost 3 bases, with 12 bases spanning the gap. Germline V gene lookup returns CDR1 LGHDT and CDR2 YNNKEL (reference sequence). CDR3 length: 15 amino acids. CDR3 in DNA: TGTGCCAGCAGCCAAGATCGGCCAGGGCGCTACGAGCAGTACTTC. Residues: CASSQDRPGRYEQYF.

This clonotype was observed at least ten times. V usage is TRBV6-2 or TRBV6-3 and J usage is TRBJ2-5; no definite D call. The CDR3 consists of 12 residues. V dropped 6 bases and J dropped 9 bases, with 14 bases sitting between them. CDR1 and CDR2 (germline): MNHEY, SVGEGT. The CDR3 DNA reads TGTGCCAGCAGCCCCCTCCTTTGGTCCCAGTACTTC. Translated, it gives CASSPLLWSQYF.